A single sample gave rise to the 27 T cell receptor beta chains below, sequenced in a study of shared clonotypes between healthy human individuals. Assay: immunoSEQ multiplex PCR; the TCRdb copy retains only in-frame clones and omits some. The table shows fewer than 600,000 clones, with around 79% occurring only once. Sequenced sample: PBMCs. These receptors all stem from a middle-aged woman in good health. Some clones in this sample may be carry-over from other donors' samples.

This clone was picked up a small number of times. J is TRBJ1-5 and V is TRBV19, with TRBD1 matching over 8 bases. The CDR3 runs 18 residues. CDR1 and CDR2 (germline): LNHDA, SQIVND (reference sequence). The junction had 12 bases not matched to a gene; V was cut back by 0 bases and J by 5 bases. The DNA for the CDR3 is TGTGCCAGTAGTATAGATCCCAGCAGGGGGCTAGTGGATCAGCCCCAGCATTTT. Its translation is CASSIDPSRGLVDQPQHF.

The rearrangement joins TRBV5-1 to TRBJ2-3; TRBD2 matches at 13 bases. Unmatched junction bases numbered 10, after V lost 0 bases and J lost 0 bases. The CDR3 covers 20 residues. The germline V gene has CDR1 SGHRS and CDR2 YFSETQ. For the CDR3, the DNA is TGCGCCAGCAGCTTGGCAAGGACTAGCGGGAGAGATGCTAGCACAGATACGCAGTATTTT. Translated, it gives CASSLARTSGRDASTDTQYF.

CDR3 in DNA: TGTGCCAGCAGCGTTCAGGGTGAGCAGTTCTTC. Protein product: CASSVQGEQFF. The chain combines TRBV9 with TRBJ2-1; D is perhaps TRBD1 (5 bases). Germline V CDR1 and CDR2: SGDLS, YYNGEE. Between the trimmed V and J ends, which lost 2 bases and 9 bases, there was a span of 6 bases. This CDR3 is built from 11 residues.

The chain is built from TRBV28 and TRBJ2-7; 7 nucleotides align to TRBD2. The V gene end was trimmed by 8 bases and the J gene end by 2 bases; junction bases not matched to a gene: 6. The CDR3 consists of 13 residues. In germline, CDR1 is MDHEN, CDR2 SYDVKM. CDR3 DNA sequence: TGTGCCAGCCGTACTAGCGCGACCTACGAGCAGTACTTC. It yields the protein CASRTSATYEQYF. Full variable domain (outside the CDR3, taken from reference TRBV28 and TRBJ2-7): DVKVTQSSRYLVKRTGEKVFLECVQDMDHENMFWYRQDPGLGLRLIYFSYDVKMKEKGDIPEGYSVSREKKERFSLILESASTNQTSMYLCASRTSATYEQYFGPGTRLTVT.

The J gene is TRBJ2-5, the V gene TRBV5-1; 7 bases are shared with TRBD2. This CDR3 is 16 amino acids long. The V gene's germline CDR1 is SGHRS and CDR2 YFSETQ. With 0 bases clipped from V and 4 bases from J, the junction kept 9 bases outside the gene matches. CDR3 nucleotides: TGCGCCAGCAGCTTGGCGGTGGGAGGGCCATCAGAGACCCAGTACTTC. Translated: CASSLAVGGPSETQYF.

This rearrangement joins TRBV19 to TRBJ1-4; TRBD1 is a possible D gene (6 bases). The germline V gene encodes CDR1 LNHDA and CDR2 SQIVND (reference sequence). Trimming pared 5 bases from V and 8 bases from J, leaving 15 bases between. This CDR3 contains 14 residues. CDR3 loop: CASSDRSGGEKLFF. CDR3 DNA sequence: TGTGCCAGTAGTGACAGGTCCGGAGGCGAAAAACTGTTTTTT.

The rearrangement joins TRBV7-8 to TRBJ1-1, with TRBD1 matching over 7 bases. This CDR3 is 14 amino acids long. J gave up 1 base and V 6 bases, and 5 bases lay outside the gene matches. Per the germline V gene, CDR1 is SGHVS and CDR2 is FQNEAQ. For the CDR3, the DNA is TGTGCCAGCAGTCCCGGGACAGCGAACACTGAAGCTTTCTTT. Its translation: CASSPGTANTEAFF.

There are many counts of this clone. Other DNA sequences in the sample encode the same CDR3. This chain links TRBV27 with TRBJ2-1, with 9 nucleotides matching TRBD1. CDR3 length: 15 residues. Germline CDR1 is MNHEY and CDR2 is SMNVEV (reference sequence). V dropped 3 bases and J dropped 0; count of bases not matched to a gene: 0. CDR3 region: CASSLGQGSYNEQFF. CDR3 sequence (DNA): TGTGCCAGCAGTTTGGGACAGGGCTCCTACAATGAGCAGTTCTTC.

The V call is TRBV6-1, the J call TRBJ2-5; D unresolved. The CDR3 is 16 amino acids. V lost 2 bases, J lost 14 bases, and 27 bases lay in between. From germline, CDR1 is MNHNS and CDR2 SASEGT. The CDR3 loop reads CASSEQENHASIHLYF. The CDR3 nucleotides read TGTGCCAGCAGTGAACAAGAGAACCACGCGTCAATTCACCTATACTTC.

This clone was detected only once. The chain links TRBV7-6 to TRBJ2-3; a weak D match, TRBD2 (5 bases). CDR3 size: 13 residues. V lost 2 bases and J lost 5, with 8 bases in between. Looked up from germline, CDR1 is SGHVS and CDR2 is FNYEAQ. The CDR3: CASSLNGKDTQYF. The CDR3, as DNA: TGTGCCAGCAGCTTAAACGGGAAAGATACGCAGTATTTT. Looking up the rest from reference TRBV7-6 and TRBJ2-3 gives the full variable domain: GAGVSQSPRYKVTKRGQDVALRCDPISGHVSLYWYRQALGQGPEFLTYFNYEAQQDKSGLPNDRFSAERPEGSISTLTIQRTEQRDSAMYRCASSLNGKDTQYFGPGTRLTVL.

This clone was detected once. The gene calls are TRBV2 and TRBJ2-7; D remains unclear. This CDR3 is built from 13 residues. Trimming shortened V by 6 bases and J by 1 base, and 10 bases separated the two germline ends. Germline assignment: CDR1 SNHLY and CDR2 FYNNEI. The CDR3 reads CASRGYASYEQYF. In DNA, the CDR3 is TGTGCCAGCAGGGGATACGCATCCTACGAGCAGTACTTC.

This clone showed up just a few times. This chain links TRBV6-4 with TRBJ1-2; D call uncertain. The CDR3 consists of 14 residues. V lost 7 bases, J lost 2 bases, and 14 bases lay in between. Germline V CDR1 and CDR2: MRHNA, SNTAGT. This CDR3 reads CASIATRPNYGYTF. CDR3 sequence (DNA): TGTGCCAGCATTGCCACAAGGCCAAACTATGGCTACACCTTC.

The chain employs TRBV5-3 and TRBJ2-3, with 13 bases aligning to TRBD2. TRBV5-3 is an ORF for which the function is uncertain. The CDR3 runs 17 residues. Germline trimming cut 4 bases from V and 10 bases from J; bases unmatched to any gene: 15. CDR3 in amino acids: CARSPGWGTSGTPAQYF. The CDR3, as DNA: TGTGCCAGAAGCCCAGGATGGGGGACTAGCGGGACCCCGGCGCAGTATTTT.

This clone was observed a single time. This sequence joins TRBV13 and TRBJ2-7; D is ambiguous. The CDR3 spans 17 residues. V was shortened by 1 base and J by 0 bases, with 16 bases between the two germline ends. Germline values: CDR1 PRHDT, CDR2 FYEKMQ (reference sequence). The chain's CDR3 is CASSLAPSGPGSYEQYF. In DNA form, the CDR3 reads TGTGCCAGCAGCTTAGCTCCTTCCGGGCCGGGCTCCTACGAGCAGTACTTC.

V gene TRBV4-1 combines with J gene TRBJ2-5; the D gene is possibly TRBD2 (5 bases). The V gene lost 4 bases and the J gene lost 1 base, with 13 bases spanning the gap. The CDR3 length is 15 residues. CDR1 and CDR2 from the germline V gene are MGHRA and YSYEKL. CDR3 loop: CASSPRTDTQETQYF. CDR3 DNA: TGCGCCAGCAGCCCCCGGACTGATACCCAAGAGACCCAGTACTTC.

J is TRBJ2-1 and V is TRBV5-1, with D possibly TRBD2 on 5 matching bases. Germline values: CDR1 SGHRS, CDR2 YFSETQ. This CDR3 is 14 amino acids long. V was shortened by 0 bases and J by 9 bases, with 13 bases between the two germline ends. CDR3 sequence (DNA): TGCGCCAGCAGCTTGGAAGGCGCGAGCGGTGAGCAGTTCTTC. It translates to CASSLEGASGEQFF.

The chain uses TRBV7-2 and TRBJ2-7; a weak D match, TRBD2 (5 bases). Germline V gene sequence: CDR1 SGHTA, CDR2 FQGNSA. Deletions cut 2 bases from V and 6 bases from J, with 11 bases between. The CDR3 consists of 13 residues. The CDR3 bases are TGTGCCAGCAGCTTATCCGAGGGTTCCGAGCAGTACTTC. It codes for CASSLSEGSEQYF. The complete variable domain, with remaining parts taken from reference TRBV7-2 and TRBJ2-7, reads GAGVSQSPSNKVTEKGKDVELRCDPISGHTALYWYRQSLGQGLEFLIYFQGNSAPDKSGLPSDRFSAERTGGSVSTLTIQRTQQEDSAVYLCASSLSEGSEQYFGPGTRLTVT.

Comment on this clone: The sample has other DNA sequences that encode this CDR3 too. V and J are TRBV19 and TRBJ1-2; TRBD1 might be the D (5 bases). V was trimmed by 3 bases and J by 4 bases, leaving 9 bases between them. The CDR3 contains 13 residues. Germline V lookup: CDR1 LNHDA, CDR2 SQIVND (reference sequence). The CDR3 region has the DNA TGTGCCAGTAGTATTCGGGACTCCTATGGCTACACCTTC. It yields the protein CASSIRDSYGYTF.

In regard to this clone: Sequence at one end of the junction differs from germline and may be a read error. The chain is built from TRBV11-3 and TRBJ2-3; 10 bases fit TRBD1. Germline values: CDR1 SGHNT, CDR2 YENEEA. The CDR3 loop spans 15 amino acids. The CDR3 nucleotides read TGTGCCAGCAGCATAGACAGGGGGCAGGCAGATACGCAGTATTTT. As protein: CASSIDRGQADTQYF.

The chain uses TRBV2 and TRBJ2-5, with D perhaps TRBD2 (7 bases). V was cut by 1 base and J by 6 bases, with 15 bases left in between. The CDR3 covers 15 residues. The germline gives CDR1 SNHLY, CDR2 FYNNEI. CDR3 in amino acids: CASSEGLGGAKTQYF. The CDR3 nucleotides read TGTGCCAGCAGTGAAGGGTTAGGGGGGGCCAAGACCCAGTACTTC.

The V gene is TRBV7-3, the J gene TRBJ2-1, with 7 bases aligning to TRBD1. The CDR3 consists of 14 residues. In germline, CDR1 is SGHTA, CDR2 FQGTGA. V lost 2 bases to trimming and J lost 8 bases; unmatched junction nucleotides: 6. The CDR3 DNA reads TGTGCCAGCAGCTTACGGGACAGTACGGATGAGCAGTTCTTC. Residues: CASSLRDSTDEQFF.

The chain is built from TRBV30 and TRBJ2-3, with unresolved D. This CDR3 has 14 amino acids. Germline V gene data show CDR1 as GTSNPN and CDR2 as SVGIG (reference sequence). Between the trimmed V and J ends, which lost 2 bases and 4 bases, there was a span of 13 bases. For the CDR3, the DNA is TGTGCCTGGAGTCCGATGGGAAGGGCAGATACGCAGTATTTT. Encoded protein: CAWSPMGRADTQYF.

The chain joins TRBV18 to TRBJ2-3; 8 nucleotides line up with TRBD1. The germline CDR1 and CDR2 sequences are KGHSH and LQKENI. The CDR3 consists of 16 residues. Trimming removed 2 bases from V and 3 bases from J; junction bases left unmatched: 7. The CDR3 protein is CASSPAGGTKTDTQYF. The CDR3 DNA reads TGTGCCAGCTCACCAGCAGGGGGCACGAAAACAGATACGCAGTATTTT.

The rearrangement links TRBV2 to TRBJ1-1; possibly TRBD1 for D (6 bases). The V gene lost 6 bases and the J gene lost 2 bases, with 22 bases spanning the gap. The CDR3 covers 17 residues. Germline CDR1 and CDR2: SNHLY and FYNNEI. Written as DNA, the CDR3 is TGTGCCAGCAGCCTGAAAAGGGGGGGAGACAGTAACACTGAAGCTTTCTTT. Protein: CASSLKRGGDSNTEAFF.

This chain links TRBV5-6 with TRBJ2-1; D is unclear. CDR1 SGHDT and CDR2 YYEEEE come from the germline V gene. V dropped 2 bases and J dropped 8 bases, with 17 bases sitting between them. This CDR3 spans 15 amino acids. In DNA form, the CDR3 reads TGTGCCAGCAGCTTCGTCGACATGGATCTCGATGAGCAGTTCTTC. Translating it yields CASSFVDMDLDEQFF.

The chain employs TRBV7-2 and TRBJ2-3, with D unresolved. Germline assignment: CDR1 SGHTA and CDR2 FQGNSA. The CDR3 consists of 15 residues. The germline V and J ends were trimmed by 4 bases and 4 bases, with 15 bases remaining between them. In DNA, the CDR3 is TGTGCCAGCAGCTCAATCCGAGAGCCCGCAGATACGCAGTATTTT. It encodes CASSSIREPADTQYF.

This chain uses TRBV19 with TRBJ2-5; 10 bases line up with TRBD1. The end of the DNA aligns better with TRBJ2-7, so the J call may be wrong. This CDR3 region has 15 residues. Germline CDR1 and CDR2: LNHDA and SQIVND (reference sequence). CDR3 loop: CASSASGTGEYEQYF. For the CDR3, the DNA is TGTGCCAGTAGTGCCTCCGGGACAGGGGAGTACGAGCAGTACTTC.